This passage covers 17 T cell receptor beta chains from one sample sequenced in a study of radiation and T cells in renal cell carcinoma. Time point meaning: blood 4 weeks post-SBRT, at nephrectomy. Stated treatment: 15 Gy SBRT to primary tumor, nephrectomy 4 weeks later. Libraries were prepared by immunoSEQ multiplex PCR; TCRdb keeps only in-frame clonotypes and omits some of them. The sample lists some 64,000 clones, more than 60% seen once, with about 6.8% in the top ten. Specimen: blood, collected from a patient whose treatment included radiotherapy and nephrectomy. The receptors derive from a man in his fifties or sixties with renal cell carcinoma.

This clone qualifies as medium-sized. The rearrangement links TRBV7-8 to TRBJ2-1; TRBD2 is a possible D gene (5 bases). Per the germline V gene, CDR1 is SGHVS and CDR2 is FQNEAQ. This CDR3 is 15 amino acids long. Trimming cost V 5 bases and J 0 bases, with 11 bases left between them. The CDR3, as DNA: TGTGCCAGCAGCCACTTAGGGAGCTCCTACAATGAGCAGTTCTTC. It translates to CASSHLGSSYNEQFF.

This rearrangement joins TRBV18 to TRBJ2-3; no reliable D call. The ends were cut back, 4 bases at V and 1 base at J, with 9 bases in the middle. CDR1 is KGHSH, CDR2 LQKENI, per germline. This CDR3 spans 14 amino acids. The CDR3 DNA reads as TGTGCCAGCTCACTGGGCAGACGCACAGATACGCAGTATTTT. Translation gives CASSLGRRTDTQYF.

The chain links TRBV7-9 to TRBJ2-5, with TRBD2 as a possible D gene (5 bases). The CDR3 spans 13 residues. V was pared by 2 bases and J by 5 bases, with 9 bases between. Germline V gene data show CDR1 as SEHNR and CDR2 as FQNEAQ (reference sequence). The CDR3 DNA reads as TGTGCCAGCAGCTTACGGGGTGGCGAGACCCAGTACTTC. Protein: CASSLRGGETQYF.

The genes are TRBV21-1 and TRBJ1-4; the table's D gene call, TRBD1, was not cross checked with the DNA. TRBV21-1 is termed a pseudogene. The CDR3 runs to 17 residues. This chain's CDR3 is CASSKAPVGQGLEKLFF. CDR3 sequence (DNA): TGTGCCAGCAGCAAAGCCCCCGTGGGACAGGGGTTAGAAAAACTGTTTTTT.

The rearrangement links TRBV11-2 to TRBJ2-7, with D tentatively TRBD1 or TRBD2 (6 bases each). This CDR3 has 16 amino acids. Germline CDR1 and CDR2: SGHAT and FQNNGV. V was clipped by 5 bases and J by 2 bases, with 19 bases between them. This CDR3 reads CASSGGLWGDTYEQYF. The CDR3, as DNA: TGTGCCAGCAGCGGGGGATTGTGGGGGGACACCTACGAGCAGTACTTC.

This chain connects TRBV4-1 to TRBJ2-5; D is undetermined. There are 15 residues in the CDR3. Trimming cost V 0 bases and J 0 bases, with 8 bases left between them. Germline V gene data show CDR1 as MGHRA and CDR2 as YSYEKL. The CDR3 loop is CASSQEAGNQETQYF. Written as DNA, the CDR3 is TGCGCCAGCAGCCAAGAGGCCGGAAACCAAGAGACCCAGTACTTC.

The chain couples TRBV4-1 to TRBJ1-1; a possible D gene is TRBD1 (6 bases). This CDR3 spans 14 amino acids. Trimming left V 6 bases short and J 5 bases short, with 16 bases between. CDR1 and CDR2 (germline): MGHRA, YSYEKL. CDR3 residues: CASSPGVTGTEAFF. The CDR3 DNA sequence: TGCGCCAGCAGTCCAGGGGTGACGGGGACTGAAGCTTTCTTT.

This rearrangement joins TRBV7-8 to TRBJ1-2; D not certain. V was pared by 2 bases and J by 0 bases, with 10 bases between. CDR1 and CDR2 (germline): SGHVS, FQNEAQ. The CDR3 spans 15 residues. The CDR3 DNA reads TGTGCCAGCAGCTTACTGATGAGCACTAACTATGGCTACACCTTC. This encodes CASSLLMSTNYGYTF. The full variable domain, completed using reference TRBV7-8 and TRBJ1-2, is GAGVSQSPRYKVAKRGQDVALRCDPISGHVSLFWYQQALGQGPEFLTYFQNEAQLDKSGLPSDRFFAERPEGSVSTLKIQRTQQEDSAVYLCASSLLMSTNYGYTFGSGTRLTVV.

This chain uses TRBV14 with TRBJ2-1; D unclear. Germline assignment: CDR1 SGHDN and CDR2 FVKESK. V was cut by 4 bases and J by 9 bases, with 10 bases left in between. This CDR3 comprises 12 residues. The DNA of the CDR3 is TGTGCCAGCAGCCCGTTAGGAGTTGAGCAGTTCTTC. The encoded protein is CASSPLGVEQFF.

This clone has just one count. The V and J genes are TRBV30 and TRBJ1-2; the D is unclear. Germline V CDR1 and CDR2: GTSNPN, SVGIG (reference sequence). CDR3 length: 14 residues. With 3 bases removed from V and 3 bases from J, the gap between germline ends came to 14 bases. CDR3 sequence: CAWRIYRDHYGYTF. The DNA of the CDR3 is TGTGCCTGGAGAATTTACAGAGACCACTATGGCTACACCTTC.

The CDR3 loop is CASSISLGGVGTDTQYF. The CDR3 DNA reads as TGTGCCAGTAGTATCTCCCTGGGTGGAGTAGGAACAGATACGCAGTATTTT. The gene calls are TRBV19 and TRBJ2-3; no definite D call. CDR1 and CDR2 from the germline V gene are LNHDA and SQIVND (reference sequence). Trimming removed 3 bases from V and 3 bases from J, with 19 bases in between. The CDR3 contains 17 residues.

This rearrangement joins TRBV9 to TRBJ2-5; weak D call: TRBD2 (6 bases). V lost 0 bases and J lost 5, with 23 bases in between. Germline CDR1 reads SGDLS; CDR2 reads YYNGEE. This CDR3 region has 18 residues. CDR3 sequence: CASSVELATHLPGETQYF. The CDR3 bases are TGTGCCAGCAGCGTAGAGCTAGCGACCCATTTACCAGGGGAGACCCAGTACTTC.

This clone has only one observation. This rearrangement joins TRBV4-3 to TRBJ1-3, with TRBD1 matching over 9 bases. Germline CDR1 and CDR2: LGHNA and YSLEER. The CDR3 is 14 residues long. Trimming took 0 bases from V and 10 from J; bases not matched to a gene: 4. In DNA, the CDR3 is TGCGCCAGCAGCCAAGAACAGGGGGCTGTGACCATATATTTT. Residues: CASSQEQGAVTIYF.

The chain is built from TRBV7-2 and TRBJ2-2; 10 nucleotides agree with TRBD2. With V trimmed by 4 bases and J by 2 bases, 4 bases remained unmatched. Germline loops: CDR1 SGHTA, CDR2 FQGNSA. The CDR3 sequence is 16 residues long. CDR3 amino acids: CASSYGLAVNTGELFF. DNA for the CDR3: TGTGCCAGCAGCTATGGACTAGCGGTAAACACCGGGGAGCTGTTTTTT.

This clone was observed a handful of times. The same CDR3 can be traced to other DNA sequences in this sample. This chain joins TRBV19 and TRBJ1-6; D remains ambiguous. This CDR3 spans 13 amino acids. With 6 bases removed from V and 7 bases from J, the gap between germline ends came to 10 bases. CDR1 LNHDA and CDR2 SQIVND come from the germline V gene (reference sequence). The CDR3 bases are TGTGCCAGTAGGCGGGGAGTGAATTCACCCCTCCACTTT. Translation gives CASRRGVNSPLHF.

The count of this clone is one. V usage is TRBV6-5 and J usage is TRBJ1-1, with D unclear. The CDR3 length is 14 residues. V lost 4 bases and J 6 bases, leaving 15 bases between the germline ends. In germline, CDR1 is MNHEY, CDR2 SVGAGI. DNA of the CDR3: TGTGCCAGCAGTTTACTCAGCGACTTCTCTGAAGCTTTCTTT. Its translation is CASSLLSDFSEAFF.

The rearrangement joins TRBV6-6 to TRBJ2-3; D gene ambiguous. This CDR3 is built from 13 residues. Trimming cost V 0 bases and J 6 bases, with 7 bases left between them. Germline values: CDR1 MNHNY, CDR2 SVGAGI (reference sequence). The CDR3 DNA follows: TGTGCCAGCAGTTACTCGGATGGGGATACGCAGTATTTT. Translating gives CASSYSDGDTQYF.